This T cell receptor (beta chain) was recovered during a study of Ad26.COV2.S vaccination and SARS-CoV-2 variants. The V and J ends lost 1 base and 6 bases respectively, with 16 bases between them. CDR1 is LGHNA and CDR2 is YSLEER in the germline V gene. CDR3 size: 17 residues. The sample's treatment: roughly 19 received Ad26.COV2.S at low or high dose, single or two shots; a few received placebo; per-sample allocation not given. Repertoires come from day 63 after the first vaccine or placebo injection. This clone has only one observation. The repertoire was sequenced with immunoSEQ multiplex PCR; TCRdb's copy has only in-frame clones and lacks some. The sample has some 640,000 clones, around 92% seen once.

The clonotype originates from a person aged 18-60 years who received the Ad26.COV2.S COVID-19 vaccine or a placebo. The sequencing here drew on peripheral blood, taken in a trial of Ad26.COV2.S vaccine versus placebo. This chain links TRBV4-3 with TRBJ1-6; possibly TRBD1 for D (6 bases). The CDR3 DNA reads as TGCGCCAGCAGCCAAGCGAGTTCAGGGGCCCTTAATTCACCCCTCCACTTT. Translated: CASSQASSGALNSPLHF.